A selection of T cell receptor beta chains follows, all from one sample in a study of cytomegalovirus exposure and HLA in healthy donors. Profiled with immunoSEQ multiplex PCR; TCRdb holds only in-frame clones, not every one. Among about 98,000 clones listed, 60% to 85% were seen once. Sequencing was performed on PBMCs. The receptors were gathered from a man aged 60-69 years in good health and CMV-seropositive. CDR3s include the opening cysteine and the closing phenylalanine or tryptophan. D genes are given only for firm matches. Size values are once, few and many counts, or a class for expanded clones, and some rows have none.

v_call	j_call	d_call	clone_size	cdr3_nt	cdr3_aa
TRBV19	TRBJ2-1	TRBD1	NA	TGTGCCAGTAGGGACAGGGGCAGCCAACGGGCCAATGAGCAGTTCTTC	CASRDRGSQRANEQFF
TRBV27	TRBJ2-7	TRBD1	NA	TGTGCCAGCAGTTTACTAGGGGTGGCGGACAGGACTTCCTACGAGCAGTACTTC	CASSLLGVADRTSYEQYF
TRBV6-6	TRBJ2-1	NA	NA	TGTGCCAGCAGCCCAATCGGGGGCTCCTACAATGAGCAGTTCTTC	CASSPIGGSYNEQFF
TRBV7-9	TRBJ2-3	TRBD2	NA	TGTGCCAGCAGCTTACAAGCGGGGGCTACGCAGTATTTT	CASSLQAGATQYF
TRBV15	TRBJ2-3	NA	NA	TGTGCCACCAGCAGAGATCGGTCTAGTCAAAATACGCAGTATTTT	CATSRDRSSQNTQYF
TRBV2	TRBJ2-1	TRBD2	few	TGTGCCAGCAGTGTACTAGCGGGGTACAATGAGCAGTTCTTC	CASSVLAGYNEQFF
TRBV7-9	TRBJ2-7	NA	NA	TGTTCCAGCAGCTTGCGGGACTACGAGCAGTACTTC	CSSSLRDYEQYF
TRBV15	TRBJ2-1	TRBD1	NA	TGTGCCACCAGCAGAGATGGGACAGGGGACCCCAATGAGCAGTTCTTC	CATSRDGTGDPNEQFF
TRBV6-6	TRBJ2-1	TRBD1	NA	TGTGCCAGCACCAGGACAGGCGTATACAATGAGCAGTTCTTC	CASTRTGVYNEQFF
TRBV6-6	TRBJ1-4	TRBD1	NA	TGTGCCAGCAGTTACCCGGACAGGGATAATGAAAAACTGTTTTTT	CASSYPDRDNEKLFF
TRBV18	TRBJ1-4	TRBD1	NA	TGTGTCAGCTGCGGACAGGAGGGGACTGAAAAACTGTTTTTT	CVSCGQEGTEKLFF
TRBV5-1	TRBJ1-1	NA	once	TGCGCCAGCAGCGGGAGTTGGGTCACTGAAGCTTTCTTT	CASSGSWVTEAFF
TRBV25-1	TRBJ2-2	TRBD2	NA	TGTGCCAGCAGCGGGACTAGCGTTACCGGGGAGCTGTTTTTT	CASSGTSVTGELFF
TRBV2	TRBJ2-1	NA	few	TGTGCCAGCAGTGGGACAGCCCCGTCGTTCTTC	CASSGTAPSFF
TRBV7-9	TRBJ1-5	NA	NA	TGTGCCAGCAGCTTATCCAGGGATCAGCCCCAGCATTTT	CASSLSRDQPQHF
TRBV5-4	TRBJ2-3	TRBD2	NA	TGTGCCAGCAGCCCTAGACTAGCGGGGGGCTCAGATACGCAGTATTTT	CASSPRLAGGSDTQYF
TRBV28	TRBJ1-4	NA	NA	TGTGCCAGCAGCCGGGGCCCAGGGGTGTTTTTT	CASSRGPGVFF
TRBV6-6	TRBJ2-1	NA	NA	TGTGCCAGCAGTTACTCTGGTTGGGCTGAGCAGTTCTTC	CASSYSGWAEQFF
TRBV10-1	TRBJ1-6	NA	few	TGCGCCAGCTACAGGCCAAATTCACCCCTCCACTTT	CASYRPNSPLHF
TRBV7-2	TRBJ2-1	NA	NA	TGTGCCAGCAGCTTAGCGGGGGGGCCCTCCAATGAGCAGTTCTTC	CASSLAGGPSNEQFF
TRBV6-6	TRBJ2-7	NA	once	TGTGCCAGCAGCCCCGGGGACACCTACGAGCAGTACTTC	CASSPGDTYEQYF
TRBV11-2	TRBJ2-2	TRBD1	once	TGTGCCAGCAGCTTAGGCACAGGGGGGTACACCGGGGAGCTGTTTTTT	CASSLGTGGYTGELFF
TRBV10-3	TRBJ2-3	TRBD2	NA	TGTGCCATCAGTGAGTCGAGGGGCGGGGGGCCAAAAATCACAGATACGCAGTATTTT	CAISESRGGGPKITDTQYF
TRBV7-6	TRBJ2-2	NA	NA	TGTGCCAGCAGCTTAACTCACACCGGGGAGCTGTTTTTT	CASSLTHTGELFF
TRBV10-3	TRBJ2-7	NA	NA	TGTGCCATCAGTGACCCATCTAGGGGCTACGAGCAGTACTTC	CAISDPSRGYEQYF
TRBV9	TRBJ2-2	NA	NA	TGTGCCAGCAGCGCCAATACCGGGGAGCTGTTTTTT	CASSANTGELFF
TRBV13	TRBJ2-4	TRBD1	once	TGTGCCAGCAGCTTGGGCCCTACAGGGGTCAAAAACATTCAGTACTTC	CASSLGPTGVKNIQYF
TRBV27	TRBJ1-2	NA	NA	TGTGCCAGCAGTTTGAGCGTGGGCTATGGCTACACCTTC	CASSLSVGYGYTF
TRBV7-2	TRBJ1-6	TRBD1	NA	TGTGCCAGCAGCCAAGGACAGGGGCACAGGCCCCTCCACTTT	CASSQGQGHRPLHF
TRBV9	TRBJ2-7	TRBD1	NA	TGTGCCAGCAGCGCAGGGGGCTTTTTCCGCGAGCAGTACTTC	CASSAGGFFREQYF
TRBV6-5	TRBJ2-5	TRBD2	NA	TGTGCCAGCAGTTACTCCGGCGGGGGTGGGGAGACCCAGTACTTC	CASSYSGGGGETQYF
TRBV5-6	TRBJ1-3	NA	NA	TGTGCCAGCAGCTTTACAGGGCTCCTCTCTGGAAACACCATATATTTT	CASSFTGLLSGNTIYF
TRBV5-1	TRBJ2-7	NA	NA	TGCGCCAGCAGCTTATCGGGACAACCAACCTACGAGCAGTACTTC	CASSLSGQPTYEQYF
TRBV9	TRBJ1-3	TRBD1	few	TGTGCCAGCAGCGTCCTCGGAGGGGGCCCTCCGAGCTCTGGAAACACCATATATTTT	CASSVLGGGPPSSGNTIYF
TRBV10-3	TRBJ2-7	NA	NA	TGTGCCATCAGTGAGTCGAGAACAGGGTATGGCGAGCAGTACTTC	CAISESRTGYGEQYF
TRBV21-1	TRBJ2-1	NA	NA	TGTGCCAGAGGGACAGGGGACAGCTCCTACAATGAGCAGTTCTTC	CARGTGDSSYNEQFF
TRBV4-1	TRBJ2-3	NA	NA	TGCGCCAGCAGCCAAGTTATTGGGGGCGCCGGAGGCACAGATACGCAGTATTTT	CASSQVIGGAGGTDTQYF
TRBV12-5	TRBJ1-1	NA	NA	TGTGCTAGTGGTTTGCGGGAAGACACTGAAGCTTTCTTT	CASGLREDTEAFF
TRBV19	TRBJ2-7	NA	NA	TGTGCCAGTAGGACGACCGGGACATCGATCTACGAGCAGTACTTC	CASRTTGTSIYEQYF
TRBV19	TRBJ1-6	TRBD1	NA	TGTGCCAGCAGGATGGGACAGGGGGCCGATTCACCCCTCCACTTT	CASRMGQGADSPLHF
TRBV11-3	TRBJ2-1	NA	NA	TGTGCCAGCAGCTCCAGACGGGGGAGCTCCTACAATGAGCAGTTCTTC	CASSSRRGSSYNEQFF
TRBV4-1	TRBJ2-2	NA	NA	TGCGCCAGCAGCACTAGGGCGAACACCGGGGAGCTGTTTTTT	CASSTRANTGELFF
TRBV30	TRBJ2-7	TRBD1	NA	TGTGCCTGGAGTCCCGGGACAGGGGCCTACGAGCAGTACTTC	CAWSPGTGAYEQYF
TRBV10-3	TRBJ1-1	TRBD1	NA	TGTGCCACAAATTACCCGGGACAGGGGCTCACTGAAGCTTTCTTT	CATNYPGQGLTEAFF
TRBV5-1	TRBJ2-5	TRBD1	NA	TGCGCCAGCAGCACGCGACAGGGGGAAGAGACCCAGTACTTC	CASSTRQGEETQYF
TRBV6-5	TRBJ2-7	TRBD1	NA	TGTGCCAGCAGGACGACAGGGGCTTCCTACGAGCAGTACTTC	CASRTTGASYEQYF
TRBV9	TRBJ1-1	NA	NA	TGTGCCAGCAGCGTAGACCCACAGGAGTTGGTGTTAACTGAAGCTTTCTTT	CASSVDPQELVLTEAFF
TRBV11-3	TRBJ2-1	NA	NA	TGTGCCAGCAGCTTACCCTCCGGGAGCTCCTACAATGAGCAGTTCTTC	CASSLPSGSSYNEQFF
TRBV4-1	TRBJ2-5	TRBD2	once	TGCGCCAGCAGCCAAGATGTCCCCGGGGGGGTCCAAGAGACCCAGTACTTC	CASSQDVPGGVQETQYF
TRBV19	TRBJ2-7	TRBD1	NA	TGTGCCAGTAGTAGACAGGGGTCCTCCTACGAGCAGTACTTC	CASSRQGSSYEQYF
TRBV2	TRBJ1-2	NA	NA	TGTGCCAGTCTTAAAGGAGGCCCGTACGGCTACACCTTC	CASLKGGPYGYTF